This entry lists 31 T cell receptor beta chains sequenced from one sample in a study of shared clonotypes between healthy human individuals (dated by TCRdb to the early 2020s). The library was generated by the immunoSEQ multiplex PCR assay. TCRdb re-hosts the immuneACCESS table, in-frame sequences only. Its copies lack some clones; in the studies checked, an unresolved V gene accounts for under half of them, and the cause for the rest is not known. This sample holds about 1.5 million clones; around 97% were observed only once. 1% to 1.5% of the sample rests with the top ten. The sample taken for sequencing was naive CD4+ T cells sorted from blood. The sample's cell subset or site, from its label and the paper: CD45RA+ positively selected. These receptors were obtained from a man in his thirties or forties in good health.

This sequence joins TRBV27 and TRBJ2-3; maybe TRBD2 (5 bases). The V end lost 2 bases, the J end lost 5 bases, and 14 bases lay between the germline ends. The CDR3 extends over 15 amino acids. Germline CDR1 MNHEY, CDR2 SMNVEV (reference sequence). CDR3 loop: CASSLRTGFGDTQYF. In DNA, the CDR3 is TGTGCCAGCAGTTTACGGACGGGATTTGGAGATACGCAGTATTTT.

CDR3 DNA sequence: TGTGCCAGCAGGAGCACAGGGAATCTCGATGGCTACACCTTC. This codes for CASRSTGNLDGYTF. The chain carries TRBV6-1 and TRBJ1-2; TRBD1 might be the D (6 bases). This CDR3 has 14 amino acids. The ends were cut back, 6 bases at V and 6 bases at J, with 17 bases in the middle. The germline gives CDR1 MNHNS, CDR2 SASEGT.

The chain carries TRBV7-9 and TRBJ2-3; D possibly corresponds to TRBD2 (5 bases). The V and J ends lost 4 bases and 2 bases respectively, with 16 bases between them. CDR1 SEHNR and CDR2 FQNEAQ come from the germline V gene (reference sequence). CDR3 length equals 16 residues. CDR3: CASSSIGREYTDTQYF. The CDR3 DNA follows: TGTGCCAGCAGCTCCATAGGTAGGGAGTACACAGATACGCAGTATTTT.

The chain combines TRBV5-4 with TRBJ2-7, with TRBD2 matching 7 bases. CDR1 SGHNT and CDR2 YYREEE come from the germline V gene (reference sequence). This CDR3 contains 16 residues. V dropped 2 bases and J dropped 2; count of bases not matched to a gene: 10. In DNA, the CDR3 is TGTGCCAGCAGCTTTGAGCCTAGCGGAATTCCCTACGAGCAGTACTTC. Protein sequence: CASSFEPSGIPYEQYF. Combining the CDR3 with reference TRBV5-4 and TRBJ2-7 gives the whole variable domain ETGVTQSPTHLIKTRGQQVTLRCSSQSGHNTVSWYQQALGQGPQFIFQYYREEENGRGNFPPRFSGLQFPNYSSELNVNALELDDSALYLCASSFEPSGIPYEQYFGPGTRLTVT.

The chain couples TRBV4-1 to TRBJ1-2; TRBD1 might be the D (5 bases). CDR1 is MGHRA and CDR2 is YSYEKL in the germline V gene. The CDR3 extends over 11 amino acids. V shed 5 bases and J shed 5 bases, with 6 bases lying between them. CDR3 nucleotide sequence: TGCGCCAGCAGCTCAGGGTATGGCTACACCTTC. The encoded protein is CASSSGYGYTF.

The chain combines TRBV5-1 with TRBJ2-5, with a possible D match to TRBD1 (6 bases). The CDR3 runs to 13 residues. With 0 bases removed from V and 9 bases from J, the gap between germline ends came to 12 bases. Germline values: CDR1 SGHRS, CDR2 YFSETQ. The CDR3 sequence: CASSLEQGTAQYF. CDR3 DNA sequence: TGCGCCAGCAGCTTGGAACAGGGTACGGCCCAGTACTTC.

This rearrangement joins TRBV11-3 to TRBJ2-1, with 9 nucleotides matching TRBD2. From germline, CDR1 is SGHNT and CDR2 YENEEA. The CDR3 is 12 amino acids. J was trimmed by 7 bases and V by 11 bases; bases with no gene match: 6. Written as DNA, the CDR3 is TGTGCCTGTAGCGGGAGCATGAATGAGCAGTTCTTC. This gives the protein CACSGSMNEQFF.

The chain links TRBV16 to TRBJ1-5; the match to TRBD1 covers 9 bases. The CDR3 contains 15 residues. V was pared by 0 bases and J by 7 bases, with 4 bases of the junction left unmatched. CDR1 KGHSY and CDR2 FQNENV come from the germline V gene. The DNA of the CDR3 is TGTGCCAGCAGCCAATCGGGACAGGGAGTCCAGCCCCAGCATTTT. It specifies CASSQSGQGVQPQHF.

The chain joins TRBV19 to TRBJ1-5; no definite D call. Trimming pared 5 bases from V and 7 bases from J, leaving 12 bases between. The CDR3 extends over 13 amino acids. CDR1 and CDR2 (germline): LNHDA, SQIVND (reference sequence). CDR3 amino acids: CASSGAYRQPQHF. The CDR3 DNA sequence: TGTGCCAGTAGTGGCGCGTATCGCCAGCCCCAGCATTTT. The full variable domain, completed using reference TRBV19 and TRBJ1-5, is DGGITQSPKYLFRKEGQNVTLSCEQNLNHDAMYWYRQDPGQGLRLIYYSQIVNDFQKGDIAEGYSVSREKKESFPLTVTSAQKNPTAFYLCASSGAYRQPQHFGDGTRLSIL.

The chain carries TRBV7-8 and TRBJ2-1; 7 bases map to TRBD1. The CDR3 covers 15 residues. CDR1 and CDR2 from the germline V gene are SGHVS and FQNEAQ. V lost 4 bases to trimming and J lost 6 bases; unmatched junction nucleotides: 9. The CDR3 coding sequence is TGTGCCAGCAGCTATACTAGAGGGGGCCCCAATGAGCAGTTCTTC. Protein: CASSYTRGGPNEQFF.

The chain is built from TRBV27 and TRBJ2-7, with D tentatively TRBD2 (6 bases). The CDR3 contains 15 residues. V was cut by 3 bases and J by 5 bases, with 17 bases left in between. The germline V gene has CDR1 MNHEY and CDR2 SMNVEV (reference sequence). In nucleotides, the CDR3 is TGTGCCAGCAGTTTTAACGGAGGGGTCCCCCACGAGCAGTACTTC. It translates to CASSFNGGVPHEQYF.

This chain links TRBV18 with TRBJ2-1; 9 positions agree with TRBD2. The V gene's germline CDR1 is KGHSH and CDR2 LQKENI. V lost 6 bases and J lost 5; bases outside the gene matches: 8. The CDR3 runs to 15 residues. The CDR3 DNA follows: TGTGCCAGCTCCCTGCGAGCGGGAGGAGACAATGAGCAGTTCTTC. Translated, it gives CASSLRAGGDNEQFF.

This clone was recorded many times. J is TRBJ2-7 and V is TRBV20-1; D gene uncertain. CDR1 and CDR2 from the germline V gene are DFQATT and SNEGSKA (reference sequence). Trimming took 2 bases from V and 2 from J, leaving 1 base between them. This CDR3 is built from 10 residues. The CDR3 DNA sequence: TGCAGTGCTAGACCCTACGAGCAGTACTTC. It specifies CSARPYEQYF.

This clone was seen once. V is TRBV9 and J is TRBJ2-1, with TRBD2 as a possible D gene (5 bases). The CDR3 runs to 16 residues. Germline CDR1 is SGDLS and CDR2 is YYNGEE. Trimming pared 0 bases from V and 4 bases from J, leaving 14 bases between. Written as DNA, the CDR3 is TGTGCCAGCAGCGTAGTGCGAGGAGGAACATACAATGAGCAGTTCTTC. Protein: CASSVVRGGTYNEQFF.

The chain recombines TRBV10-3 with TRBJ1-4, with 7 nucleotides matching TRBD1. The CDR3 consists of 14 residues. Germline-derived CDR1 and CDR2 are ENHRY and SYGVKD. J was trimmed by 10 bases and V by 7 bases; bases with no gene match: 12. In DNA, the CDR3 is TGTGCCATCAAATCGGGGACAGATACGGGAAAACTGTTTTTT. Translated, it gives CAIKSGTDTGKLFF.

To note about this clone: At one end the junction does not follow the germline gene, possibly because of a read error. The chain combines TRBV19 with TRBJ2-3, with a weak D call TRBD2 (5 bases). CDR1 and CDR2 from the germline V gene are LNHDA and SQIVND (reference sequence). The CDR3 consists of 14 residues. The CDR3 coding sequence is TGTGCCAGTAGGATAGGACTCTCCACAGATACGCAGTATTTT. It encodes CASRIGLSTDTQYF.

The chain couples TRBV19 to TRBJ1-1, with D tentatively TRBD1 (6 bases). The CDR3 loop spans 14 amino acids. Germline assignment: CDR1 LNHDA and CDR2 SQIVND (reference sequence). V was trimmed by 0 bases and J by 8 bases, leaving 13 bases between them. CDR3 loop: CASSIDLHRDEAFF. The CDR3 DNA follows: TGTGCCAGTAGTATAGATCTCCACAGGGACGAAGCTTTCTTT.

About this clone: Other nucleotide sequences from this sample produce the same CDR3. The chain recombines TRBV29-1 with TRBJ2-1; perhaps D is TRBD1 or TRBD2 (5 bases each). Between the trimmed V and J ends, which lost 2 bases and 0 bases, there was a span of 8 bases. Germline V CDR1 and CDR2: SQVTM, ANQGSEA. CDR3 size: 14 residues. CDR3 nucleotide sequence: TGCAGCGTTGAATCAGGGAGCTCCTACAATGAGCAGTTCTTC. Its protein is CSVESGSSYNEQFF.

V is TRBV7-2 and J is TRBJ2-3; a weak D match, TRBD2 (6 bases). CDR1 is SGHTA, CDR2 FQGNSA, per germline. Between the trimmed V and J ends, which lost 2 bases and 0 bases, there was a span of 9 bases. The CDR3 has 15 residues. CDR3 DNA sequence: TGTGCCAGCAGCTTACGGCGGGAAAGCACAGATACGCAGTATTTT. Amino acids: CASSLRRESTDTQYF.

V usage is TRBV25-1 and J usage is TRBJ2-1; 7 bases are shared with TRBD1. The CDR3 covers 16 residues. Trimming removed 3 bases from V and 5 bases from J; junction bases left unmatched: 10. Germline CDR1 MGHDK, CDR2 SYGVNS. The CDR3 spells CASSDPNRGQHNEQFF. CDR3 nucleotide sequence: TGTGCCAGCAGTGATCCGAACAGGGGTCAACACAATGAGCAGTTCTTC.

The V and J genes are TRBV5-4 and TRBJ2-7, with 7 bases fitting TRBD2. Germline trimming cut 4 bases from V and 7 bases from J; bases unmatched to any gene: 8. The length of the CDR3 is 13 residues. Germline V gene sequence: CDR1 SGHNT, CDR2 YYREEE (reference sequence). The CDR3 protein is CASSKGIAGEQYF. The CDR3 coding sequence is TGTGCCAGCAGCAAAGGTATAGCGGGTGAGCAGTACTTC.

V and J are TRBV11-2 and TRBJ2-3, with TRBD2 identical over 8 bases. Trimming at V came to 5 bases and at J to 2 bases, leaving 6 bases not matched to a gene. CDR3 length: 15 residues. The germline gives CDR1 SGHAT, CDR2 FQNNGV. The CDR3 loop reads CASSPRGGHTDTQYF. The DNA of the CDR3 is TGTGCCAGCAGCCCCCGGGGGGGCCACACAGATACGCAGTATTTT. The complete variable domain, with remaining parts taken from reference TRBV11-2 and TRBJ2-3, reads EAGVAQSPRYKIIEKRQSVAFWCNPISGHATLYWYQQILGQGPKLLIQFQNNGVVDDSQLPKDRFSAERLKGVDSTLKIQPAKLEDSAVYLCASSPRGGHTDTQYFGPGTRLTVL.

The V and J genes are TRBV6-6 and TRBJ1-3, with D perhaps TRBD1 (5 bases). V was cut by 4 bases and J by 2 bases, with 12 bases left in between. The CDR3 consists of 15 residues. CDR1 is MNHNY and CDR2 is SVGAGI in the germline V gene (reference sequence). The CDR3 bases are TGTGCCAGCAGTTCGCAGGGTCCCCCTGGAAACACCATATATTTT. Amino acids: CASSSQGPPGNTIYF.

The DNA for the CDR3 is TGTGCCAGCTCACCGGTACTAGCGGGGGAGACTAGCACAGATACGCAGTATTTT. Residues: CASSPVLAGETSTDTQYF. This chain uses TRBV18 with TRBJ2-3; 11 bases fit TRBD2. The V segment lost 3 bases and the J segment 0 bases; nucleotides outside the gene matches: 8. Germline V gene lookup returns CDR1 KGHSH and CDR2 LQKENI. The CDR3 contains 18 residues.

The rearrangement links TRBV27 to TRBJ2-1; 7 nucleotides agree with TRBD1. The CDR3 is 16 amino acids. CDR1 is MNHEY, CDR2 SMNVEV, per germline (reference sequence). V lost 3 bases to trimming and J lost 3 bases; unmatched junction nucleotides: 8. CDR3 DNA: TGTGCCAGCAGTTTGGGACAGCGGCCATTCTACAATGAGCAGTTCTTC. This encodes CASSLGQRPFYNEQFF.

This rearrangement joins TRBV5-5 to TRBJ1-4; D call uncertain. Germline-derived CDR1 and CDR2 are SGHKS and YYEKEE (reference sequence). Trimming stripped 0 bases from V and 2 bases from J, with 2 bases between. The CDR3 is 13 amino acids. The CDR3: CASSLATNEKLFF. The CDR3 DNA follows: TGTGCCAGCAGCTTGGCGACTAATGAAAAACTGTTTTTT. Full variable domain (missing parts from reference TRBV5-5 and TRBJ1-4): DAGVTQSPTHLIKTRGQQVTLRCSPISGHKSVSWYQQVLGQGPQFIFQYYEKEERGRGNFPDRFSARQFPNYSSELNVNALLLGDSALYLCASSLATNEKLFFGSGTQLSVL.

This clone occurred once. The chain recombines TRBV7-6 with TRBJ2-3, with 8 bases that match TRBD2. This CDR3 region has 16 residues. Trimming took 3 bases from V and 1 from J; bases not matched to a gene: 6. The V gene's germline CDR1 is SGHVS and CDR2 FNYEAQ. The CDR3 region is CASSFLLREGTDTQYF. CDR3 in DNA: TGTGCCAGCAGCTTCCTCCTGCGGGAGGGCACAGATACGCAGTATTTT.

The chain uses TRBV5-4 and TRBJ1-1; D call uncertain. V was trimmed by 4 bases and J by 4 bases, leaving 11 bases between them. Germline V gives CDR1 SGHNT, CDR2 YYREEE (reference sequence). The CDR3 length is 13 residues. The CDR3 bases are TGTGCCAGCAGCCTTCGACCTACCACTGAAGCTTTCTTT. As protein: CASSLRPTTEAFF. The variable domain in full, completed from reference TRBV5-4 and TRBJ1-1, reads ETGVTQSPTHLIKTRGQQVTLRCSSQSGHNTVSWYQQALGQGPQFIFQYYREEENGRGNFPPRFSGLQFPNYSSELNVNALELDDSALYLCASSLRPTTEAFFGQGTRLTVV.

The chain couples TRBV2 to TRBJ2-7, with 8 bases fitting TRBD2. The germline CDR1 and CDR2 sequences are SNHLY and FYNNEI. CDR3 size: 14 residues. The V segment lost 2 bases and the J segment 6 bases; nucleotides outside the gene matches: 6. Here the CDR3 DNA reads TGTGCCAGCAGTGAATCGAGGACTAGCTCCGAGCAGTACTTC. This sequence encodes CASSESRTSSEQYF.

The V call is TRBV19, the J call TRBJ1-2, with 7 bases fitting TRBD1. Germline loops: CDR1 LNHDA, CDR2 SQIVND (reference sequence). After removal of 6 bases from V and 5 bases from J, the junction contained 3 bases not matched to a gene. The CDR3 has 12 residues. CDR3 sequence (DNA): TGTGCCAGTAGCCTGACAGGGTATGGCTACACCTTC. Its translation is CASSLTGYGYTF.

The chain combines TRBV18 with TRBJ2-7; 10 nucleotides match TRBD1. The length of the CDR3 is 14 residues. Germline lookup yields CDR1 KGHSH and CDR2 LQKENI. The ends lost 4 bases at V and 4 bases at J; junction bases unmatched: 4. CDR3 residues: CASSHSGQGYEQYF. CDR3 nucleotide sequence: TGTGCCAGCTCACACTCGGGACAGGGGTACGAGCAGTACTTC.